This T cell receptor (beta chain) was observed in a study of CD8 T cell repertoires and HIV-1 epitope variants. Study information: Enriched T cells were co-cultured with equal autologous T cell-negative cells.

Note on this clone: The antigen remains undetermined.

Clones were sequenced by immunoSEQ multiplex PCR, and TCRdb holds only the in-frame ones, with some missing. The sample holds thousands of clones, more than 65% seen once. The CDR3 has 14 amino acids. The V end lost 5 bases, the J end lost 4 bases, and 15 bases lay between the germline ends. The germline V gene encodes CDR1 SGHNT and CDR2 YYREEE (reference sequence). The sequence came from a male donor with HIV. The sequenced material came from cultured CD8+ T cells derived from PBMCs. J is TRBJ2-5 and V is TRBV5-4; D not resolved. The CDR3 coding sequence is TGTGCCAGCAGAGATAGGGCAGGCGGAGAGACCCAGTACTTC. Translated, it gives CASRDRAGGETQYF.